This entry describes one TCR beta chain. The count of this clone is one. Its antigen remains unidentified. No base quality information exists; no much larger clone differs at one position. The germline V gene supplies CDR1 SGHNT and CDR2 YENEEA. Deletion took 1 base off V and 0 bases off J, with a span of 16 bases between the germline ends. The CDR3, cysteine through phenylalanine, is 18 amino acids long. Only CDR3 DNA is held: 54 bases, read in frame from base 1. The sample originates from a study of blood T cell repertoires in COVID-19 (dated by TCRdb to 2018 to 2020). About the investigation overall: Samples covering the acute and convalescent phases of COVID-19 were provided by collaborators in the United States, Italy and Spain. The material from the prospective study consisted of cDNA or gDNA derived from T cells, B-cell-depleted T cells, or PBMCs. Subjects who had been exposed to COVID-19, were actively infected with it, or had recovered from it provided the deeply sampled blood TCRbeta repertoires that made up the dataset. The repertoires were released in a freely available public database meant as a resource for research on the immune response to SARS-CoV-2. Samples were obtained from the ongoing ImmuneRACE study (first 160 participants) and from approximately 1,200 subjects provided by 6 global collaborators. Nearly every sample came with metadata listing a de-identified subject ID, COVID-19 status, age in years and sex. Where HLA class I and class II types were available, the types were taken from metadata supplied by the sample provider, not from assay-based typing. The investigation overall reported the following: The amount of clinical and demographic metadata varied by source and participant and was provided uncurated.

TCRbeta CDR3 regions were amplified from genomic DNA using the immunoSEQ Assay, a bias-controlled multiplex PCR. The authors' pipeline ran thus. The number of nucleated cells in each sample was estimated by amplification of reference gene primers within the assay. Sequence reads were collapsed and filtered to measure the absolute abundance of every unique TCRbeta CDR3 rearrangement. For each sample, productive Simpson clonality was calculated as the square root of Simpson's diversity index across productive rearrangements. Entries here come from immuneACCESS through TCRdb and include only in-frame sequences with V and J called. Some clones fail to appear in such tables; in the studies checked, an unresolved V gene covers under half of the shortfall, and the cause of the remainder is unknown. The DNA was the basis for D and trimming; V, J and clone size are from that table. The sample table holds 100,000 or so clones, of which 70% to 90% were seen once. The ten largest clones add up to 13% of the sample.

Each collaborating institution followed its own protocols to collect whole blood in K2EDTA tubes. For TCRbeta analysis, collaborator samples were shipped as frozen whole blood, as isolated PBMCs, or as DNA extracted from either sample type. The sample was peripheral blood. This TCR was recovered from a man between 45 and 60 years old with active or convalescent COVID-19. Rearrangement joined TRBV11-3 to TRBJ1-3; the best D guess is TRBD1, with 6 bases matching. The DNA is TGTGCCAGCAGCTTAGTTTCCGAGGACAGATTCTCTGGAAACACCATATATTTT. Protein translation: CASSLVSEDRFSGNTIYF.